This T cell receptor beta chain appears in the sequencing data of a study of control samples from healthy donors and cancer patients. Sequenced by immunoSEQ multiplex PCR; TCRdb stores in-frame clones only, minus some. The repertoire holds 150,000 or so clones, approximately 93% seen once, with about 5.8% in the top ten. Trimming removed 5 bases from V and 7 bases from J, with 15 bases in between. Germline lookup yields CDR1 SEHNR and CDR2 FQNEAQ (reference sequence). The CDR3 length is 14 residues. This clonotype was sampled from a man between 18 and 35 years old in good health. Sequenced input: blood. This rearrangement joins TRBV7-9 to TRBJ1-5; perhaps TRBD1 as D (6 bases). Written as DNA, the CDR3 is TGTGCCAGCAGCGCAACACAGGGTAGCCAGCCCCAGCATTTT. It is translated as CASSATQGSQPQHF.